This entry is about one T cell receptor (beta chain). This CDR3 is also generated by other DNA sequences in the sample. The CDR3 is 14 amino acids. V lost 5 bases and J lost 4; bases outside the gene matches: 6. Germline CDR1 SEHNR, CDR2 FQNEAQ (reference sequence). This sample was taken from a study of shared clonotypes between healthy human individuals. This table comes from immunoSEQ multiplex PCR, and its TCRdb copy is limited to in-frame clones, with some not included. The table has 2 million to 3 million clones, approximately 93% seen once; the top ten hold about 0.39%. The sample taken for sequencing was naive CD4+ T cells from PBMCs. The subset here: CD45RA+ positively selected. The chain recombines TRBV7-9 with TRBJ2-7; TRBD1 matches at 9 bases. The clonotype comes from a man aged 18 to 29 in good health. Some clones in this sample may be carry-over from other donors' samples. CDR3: CASSPGQGRYEQYF. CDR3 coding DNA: TGTGCCAGCAGCCCAGGACAGGGGAGGTACGAGCAGTACTTC. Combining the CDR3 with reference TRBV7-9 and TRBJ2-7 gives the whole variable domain DTGVSQNPRHKITKRGQNVTFRCDPISEHNRLYWYRQTLGQGPEFLTYFQNEAQLEKSRLLSDRFSAERPKGSFSTLEIQRTEQGDSAMYLCASSPGQGRYEQYFGPGTRLTVT.